Listed below are T cell receptor beta chains from one sample, sequenced in a study of blood T cell repertoires in COVID-19. Repertoires were generated with immunoSEQ multiplex PCR, while TCRdb's copy carries only in-frame clones and drops some. The sample has approximately 250,000 clones; approximately 89% are singletons. Sequencing was done on a sample of peripheral blood. The receptors derive from a woman in her sixties who had recovered from COVID-19. CDR3s leave out the opening cysteine and the closing phenylalanine or tryptophan. The order of the fields is CDR3 protein, J gene, CDR3 length, D gene, V gene. The D gene is left open where the match is weak.

CDR3aa: ASSVETSPSYNEQF
j_gene: TRBJ2-1
len: 14
d_gene: TRBD2
v_gene: TRBV9

CDR3aa: ASSLATAWRDTEAF
j_gene: TRBJ1-1
len: 14
d_gene: -
v_gene: TRBV7-2

CDR3aa: ASSPRGHRGQEYGYT
j_gene: TRBJ1-2
len: 15
d_gene: TRBD1
v_gene: TRBV14

CDR3aa: ASSLRQGGSYEQY
j_gene: TRBJ2-7
len: 13
d_gene: TRBD1
v_gene: TRBV19

CDR3aa: ASSYVGSRTEAF
j_gene: TRBJ1-1
len: 12
d_gene: -
v_gene: TRBV6-5

CDR3aa: ASSPRGKGGANVLT
j_gene: TRBJ2-6
len: 14
d_gene: -
v_gene: TRBV28

CDR3aa: ASTPPGSGTNEQF
j_gene: TRBJ2-1
len: 13
d_gene: -
v_gene: TRBV28

CDR3aa: ASSYGTGADTQY
j_gene: TRBJ2-3
len: 12
d_gene: TRBD1
v_gene: TRBV6-2/TRBV6-3

CDR3aa: GTSASRSGSYNEQF
j_gene: TRBJ2-1
len: 14
d_gene: -
v_gene: TRBV19

CDR3aa: ASSPQDRGSGNTIY
j_gene: TRBJ1-3
len: 14
d_gene: TRBD1
v_gene: TRBV7-2

CDR3aa: ASSHSGQEDEQY
j_gene: TRBJ2-7
len: 12
d_gene: TRBD1
v_gene: TRBV3-1/TRBV3-2

CDR3aa: ASRPLSGLENTEAF
j_gene: TRBJ1-1
len: 14
d_gene: -
v_gene: TRBV19

CDR3aa: ASSSTTGSSYNEQF
j_gene: TRBJ2-1
len: 14
d_gene: -
v_gene: TRBV4-1

CDR3aa: ATDYEGTRNSPLH
j_gene: TRBJ1-6
len: 13
d_gene: -
v_gene: TRBV6-6

CDR3aa: ASSRTGGWGYGYT
j_gene: TRBJ1-2
len: 13
d_gene: TRBD1
v_gene: TRBV7-2

CDR3aa: ASGRVETQY
j_gene: TRBJ2-5
len: 9
d_gene: TRBD2
v_gene: TRBV12-3/TRBV12-4

CDR3aa: ASSSAGGGEKLF
j_gene: TRBJ1-4
len: 12
d_gene: TRBD1
v_gene: TRBV19

CDR3aa: ASSATGTGSGNTIY
j_gene: TRBJ1-3
len: 14
d_gene: TRBD1
v_gene: TRBV7-9

CDR3aa: ASSRGTGGNTGELF
j_gene: TRBJ2-2
len: 14
d_gene: TRBD1
v_gene: TRBV18

CDR3aa: ASSLRRESTDTQY
j_gene: TRBJ2-3
len: 13
d_gene: -
v_gene: TRBV18

CDR3aa: ASSLGQGWDEQF
j_gene: TRBJ2-1
len: 12
d_gene: TRBD1
v_gene: TRBV5-4

CDR3aa: ASSLVRPLAF
j_gene: TRBJ1-1
len: 10
d_gene: -
v_gene: TRBV28

CDR3aa: ASSLETGSGNQPQH
j_gene: TRBJ1-5
len: 14
d_gene: -
v_gene: TRBV5-6

CDR3aa: ASSSPAGRREKLF
j_gene: TRBJ1-4
len: 13
d_gene: -
v_gene: TRBV28

CDR3aa: ASSQVWRGSDNEQF
j_gene: TRBJ2-1
len: 14
d_gene: TRBD2
v_gene: TRBV3-1/TRBV3-2

CDR3aa: ASSLVAIINEQF
j_gene: TRBJ2-1
len: 12
d_gene: -
v_gene: TRBV7-2

CDR3aa: ASSFAGSGSGEQY
j_gene: TRBJ2-7
len: 13
d_gene: -
v_gene: TRBV5-6